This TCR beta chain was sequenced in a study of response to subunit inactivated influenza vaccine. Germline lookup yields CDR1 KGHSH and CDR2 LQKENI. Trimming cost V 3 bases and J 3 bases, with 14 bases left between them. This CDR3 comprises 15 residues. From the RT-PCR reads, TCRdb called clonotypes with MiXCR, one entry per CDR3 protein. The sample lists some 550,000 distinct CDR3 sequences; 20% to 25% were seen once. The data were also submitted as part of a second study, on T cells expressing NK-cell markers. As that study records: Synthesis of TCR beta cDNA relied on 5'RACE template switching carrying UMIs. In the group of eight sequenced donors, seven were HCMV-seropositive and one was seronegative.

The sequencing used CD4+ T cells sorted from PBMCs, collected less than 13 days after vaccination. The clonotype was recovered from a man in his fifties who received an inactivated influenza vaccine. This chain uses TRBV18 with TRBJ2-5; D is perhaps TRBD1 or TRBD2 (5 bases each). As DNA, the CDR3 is TGTGCCAGCTCACCGCAACCCGGGACGAAAGAGACCCAGTACTTC. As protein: CASSPQPGTKETQYF. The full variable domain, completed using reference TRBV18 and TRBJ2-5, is NAGVMQNPRHLVRRRGQEARLRCSPMKGHSHVYWYRQLPEEGLKFMVYLQKENIIDESGMPKERFSAEFPKEGPSILRIQQVVRGDSAAYFCASSPQPGTKETQYFGPGTRLLVL.